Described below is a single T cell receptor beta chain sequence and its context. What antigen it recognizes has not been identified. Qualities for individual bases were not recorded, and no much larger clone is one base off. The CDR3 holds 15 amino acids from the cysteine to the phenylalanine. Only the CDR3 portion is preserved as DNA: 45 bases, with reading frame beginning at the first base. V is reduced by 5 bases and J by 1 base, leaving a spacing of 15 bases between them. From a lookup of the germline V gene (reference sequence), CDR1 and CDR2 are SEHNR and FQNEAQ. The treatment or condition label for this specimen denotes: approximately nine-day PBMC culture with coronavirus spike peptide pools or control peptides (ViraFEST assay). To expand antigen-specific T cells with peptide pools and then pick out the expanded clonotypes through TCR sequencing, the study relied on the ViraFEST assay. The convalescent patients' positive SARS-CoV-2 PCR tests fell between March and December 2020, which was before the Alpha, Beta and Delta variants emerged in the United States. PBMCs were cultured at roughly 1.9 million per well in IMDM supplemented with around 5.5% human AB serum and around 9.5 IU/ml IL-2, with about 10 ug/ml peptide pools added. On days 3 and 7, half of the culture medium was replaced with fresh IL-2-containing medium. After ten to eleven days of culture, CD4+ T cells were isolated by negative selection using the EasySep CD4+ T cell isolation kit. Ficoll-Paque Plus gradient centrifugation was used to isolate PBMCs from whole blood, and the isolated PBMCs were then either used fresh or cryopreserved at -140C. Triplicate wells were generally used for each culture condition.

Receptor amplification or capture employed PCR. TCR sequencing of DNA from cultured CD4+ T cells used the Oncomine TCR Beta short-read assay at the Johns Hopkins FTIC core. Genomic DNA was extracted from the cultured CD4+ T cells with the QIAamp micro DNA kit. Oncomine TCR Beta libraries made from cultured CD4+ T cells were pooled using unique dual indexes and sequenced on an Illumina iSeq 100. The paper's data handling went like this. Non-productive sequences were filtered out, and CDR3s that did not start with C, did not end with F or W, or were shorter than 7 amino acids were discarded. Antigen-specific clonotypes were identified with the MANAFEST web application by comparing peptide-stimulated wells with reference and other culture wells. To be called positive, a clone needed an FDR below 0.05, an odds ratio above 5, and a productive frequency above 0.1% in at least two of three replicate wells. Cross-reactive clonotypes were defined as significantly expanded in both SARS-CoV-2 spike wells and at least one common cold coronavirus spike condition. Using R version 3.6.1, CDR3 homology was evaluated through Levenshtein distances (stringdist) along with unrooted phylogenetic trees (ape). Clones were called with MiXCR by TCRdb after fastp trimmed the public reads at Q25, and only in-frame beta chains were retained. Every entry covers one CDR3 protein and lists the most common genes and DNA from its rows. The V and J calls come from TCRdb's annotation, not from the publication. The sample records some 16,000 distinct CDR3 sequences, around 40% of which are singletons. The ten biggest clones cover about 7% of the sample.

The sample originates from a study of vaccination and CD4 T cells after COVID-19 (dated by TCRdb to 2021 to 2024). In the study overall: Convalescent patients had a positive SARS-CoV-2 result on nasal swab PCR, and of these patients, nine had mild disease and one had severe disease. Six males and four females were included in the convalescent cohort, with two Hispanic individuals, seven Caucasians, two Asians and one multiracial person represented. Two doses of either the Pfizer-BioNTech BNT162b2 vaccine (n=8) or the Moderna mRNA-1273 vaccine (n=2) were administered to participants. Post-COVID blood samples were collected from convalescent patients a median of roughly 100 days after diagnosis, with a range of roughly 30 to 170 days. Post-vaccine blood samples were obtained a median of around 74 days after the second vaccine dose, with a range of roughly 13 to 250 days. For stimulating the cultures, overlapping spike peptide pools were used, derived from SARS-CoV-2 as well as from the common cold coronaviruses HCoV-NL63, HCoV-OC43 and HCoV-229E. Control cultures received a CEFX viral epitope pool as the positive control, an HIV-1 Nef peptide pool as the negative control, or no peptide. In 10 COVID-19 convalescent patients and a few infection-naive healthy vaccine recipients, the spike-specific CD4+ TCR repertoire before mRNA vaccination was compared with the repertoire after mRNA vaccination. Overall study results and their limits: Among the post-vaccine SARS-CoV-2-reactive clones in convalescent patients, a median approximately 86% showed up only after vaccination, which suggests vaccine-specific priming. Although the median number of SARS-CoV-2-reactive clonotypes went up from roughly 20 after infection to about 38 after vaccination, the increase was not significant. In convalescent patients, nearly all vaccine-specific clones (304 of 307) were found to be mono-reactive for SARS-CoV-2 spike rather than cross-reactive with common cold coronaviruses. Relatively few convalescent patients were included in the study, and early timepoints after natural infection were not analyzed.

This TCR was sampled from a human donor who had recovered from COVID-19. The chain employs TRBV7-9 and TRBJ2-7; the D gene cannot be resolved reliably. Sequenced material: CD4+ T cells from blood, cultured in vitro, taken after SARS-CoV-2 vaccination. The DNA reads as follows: TGTGCCAGCAGCCAAACAAAAGGGATTTCCTACGAGCAGTACTTC. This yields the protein CASSQTKGISYEQYF.